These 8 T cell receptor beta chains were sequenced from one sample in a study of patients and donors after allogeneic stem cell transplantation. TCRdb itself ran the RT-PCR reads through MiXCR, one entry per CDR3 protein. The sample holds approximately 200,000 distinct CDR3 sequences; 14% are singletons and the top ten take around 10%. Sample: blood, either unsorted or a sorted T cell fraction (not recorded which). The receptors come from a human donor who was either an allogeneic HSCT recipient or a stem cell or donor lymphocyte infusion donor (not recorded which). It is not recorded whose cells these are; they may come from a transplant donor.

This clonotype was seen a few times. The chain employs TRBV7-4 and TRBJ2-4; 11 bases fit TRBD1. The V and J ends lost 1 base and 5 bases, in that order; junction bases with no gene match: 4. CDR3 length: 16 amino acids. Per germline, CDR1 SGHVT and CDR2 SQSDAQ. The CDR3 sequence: CASSLGDRGSENIQYF. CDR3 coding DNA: TGTGCCAGCAGCTTAGGGGACAGGGGGAGCGAAAACATTCAGTACTTC.

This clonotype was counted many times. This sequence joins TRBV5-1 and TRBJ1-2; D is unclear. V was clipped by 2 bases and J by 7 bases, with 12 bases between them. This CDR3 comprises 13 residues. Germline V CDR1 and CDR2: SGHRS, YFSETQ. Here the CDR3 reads CASSLSVSGGYTF. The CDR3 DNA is TGCGCCAGCAGCTTATCCGTTAGCGGTGGCTACACCTTC.

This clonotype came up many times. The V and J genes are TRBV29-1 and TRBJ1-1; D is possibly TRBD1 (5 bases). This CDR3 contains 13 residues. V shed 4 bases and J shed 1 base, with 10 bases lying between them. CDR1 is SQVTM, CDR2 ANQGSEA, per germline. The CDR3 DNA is TGCAGCGTTGCGGGCAGGGCGAACACTGAAGCTTTCTTT. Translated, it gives CSVAGRANTEAFF.

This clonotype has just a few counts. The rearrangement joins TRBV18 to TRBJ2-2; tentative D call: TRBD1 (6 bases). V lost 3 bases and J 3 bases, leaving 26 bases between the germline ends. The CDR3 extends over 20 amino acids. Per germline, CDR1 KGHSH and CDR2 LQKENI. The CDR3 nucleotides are TGTGCCAGCTCACCCCCAGTGGGGACAAGCTCGTTTTTGGACACCGGGGAGCTGTTTTTT. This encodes CASSPPVGTSSFLDTGELFF.

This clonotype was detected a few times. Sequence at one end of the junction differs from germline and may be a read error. The CDR3 region is CASSLQPGTSGKTIYF. The CDR3 DNA follows: TGTGCCAGCAGCCTCCAACCGGGAACTTCTGGAAAAACCATATATTTT. V gene TRBV3-1 combines with J gene TRBJ1-3; D is uncertain. This CDR3 has 16 amino acids. Germline CDR1 and CDR2: LGHDT and YNNKEL (reference sequence).

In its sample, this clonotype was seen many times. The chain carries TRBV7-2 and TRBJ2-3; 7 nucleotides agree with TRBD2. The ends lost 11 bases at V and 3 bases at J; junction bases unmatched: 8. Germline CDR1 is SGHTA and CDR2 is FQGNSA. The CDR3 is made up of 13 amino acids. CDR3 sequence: CAARLAETDTQYF. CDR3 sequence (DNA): TGTGCCGCAAGGCTAGCGGAAACAGATACGCAGTATTTT.

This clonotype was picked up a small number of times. In DNA form, the CDR3 reads TGTGCCTGGAGTCCTGGGACAGGAACGGGGGAGCTGTTTTTT. Translated: CAWSPGTGTGELFF. The rearrangement joins TRBV30 to TRBJ2-2, with TRBD1 matching over 8 bases. CDR3 length: 14 residues. V was pared by 2 bases and J by 8 bases, with 7 bases of the junction left unmatched. From germline, CDR1 is GTSNPN and CDR2 SVGIG (reference sequence). Supplemented by reference TRBV30 and TRBJ2-2, the full variable domain reads SQTIHQWPATLVQPVGSPLSLECTVEGTSNPNLYWYRQAAGRGLQLLFYSVGIGQISSEVPQNLSASRPQDRQFILSSKKLLLSDSGFYLCAWSPGTGTGELFFGEGSRLTVL.

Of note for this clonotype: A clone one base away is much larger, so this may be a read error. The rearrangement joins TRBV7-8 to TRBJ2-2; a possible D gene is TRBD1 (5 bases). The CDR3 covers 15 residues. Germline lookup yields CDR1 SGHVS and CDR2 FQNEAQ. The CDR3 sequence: CASGFFQGLAGELFF. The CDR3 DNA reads TGTGCCAGCGGCTTTTTCCAGGGTTTGGCCGGGGAGCTGTTTTTT.